This T cell receptor (beta chain) was profiled in a study of blood T cell repertoires in COVID-19. Study-level information: Acute and convalescent COVID-19 samples came from the United States, Italy and Spain. From T cells, B-cell-depleted T cells, or PBMCs came the material, which was cDNA or gDNA.

This clone has a handful of counts. The V segment lost 2 bases and the J segment 3 bases; nucleotides outside the gene matches: 25. The CDR3 covers 22 residues. Per the germline V gene, CDR1 is MDHEN and CDR2 is SYDVKM. Before being deemed recovered, Cohort 3 donors had two negative PCRs, clearance, or symptom resolution. Per the authors' pipeline: Amplification of reference gene primers was used by the study to estimate nucleated cell counts. Only in-frame clones appear in the TCRdb table, and some are missing; sequencing was by immunoSEQ multiplex PCR. Clone size and V and J calls were adopted from that table, with D and trimming inferred from the DNA. The sample lists 150,000 to 200,000 clones; about 84% were seen once.

The rearrangement uses TRBV28 and TRBJ2-7; 10 bases line up with TRBD1. Sequenced material: PBMCs or T cells enriched from blood (not recorded which). The source of this sequence is a woman in her thirties who had recovered from COVID-19. CDR3 amino acids: CASSLPDRGRINQGGKFYEQYF. The DNA for the CDR3 is TGTGCCAGCAGTTTACCCGACAGGGGGCGCATTAATCAGGGAGGGAAATTCTACGAGCAGTACTTC.